This TCR beta chain was sequenced for a study of regulatory T cells in long-lasting Graves disease. Notes on this clonotype: Antigen: not known. One base away lies a much larger clone, so this may be a sequencing read error.

This CDR3 spans 15 amino acids. The V end lost 5 bases, the J end lost 3 bases, and 17 bases lay between the germline ends. CDR1 is MNHEY, CDR2 SVGEGT, per germline. Study conclusions and caveats: Persistent disease favored TRBV28, TRBJ1-2 and TRBJ2-5. Less diverse TCR repertoires were seen in persistent Graves' patients than in newly diagnosed ones.

Documented time point: newly diagnosed GD, antithyroid drugs for less than 3 months. Extracted PBMC RNA gave rise to the TCR library. CDR3-region Arm-PCR and iRepertoire HTBI primers produced the TCR beta libraries. Each CDR3 protein is one row after TCRdb ran MiXCR on the multiplex PCR reads. This table has some 460,000 distinct CDR3 sequences, 15% to 20% appearing once. These same data were also listed under a study on T cells in Graves' hyperthyroidism and ophthalmopathy. As that report states: Among clonotypes expanded in thyroid above 0.001, most were also found in blood. Stable hyperthyroidism was separated from ophthalmopathy by a model based on 13 V-J features.

This TCR came from a man in his forties with Graves disease. V and J are TRBV6-2 or TRBV6-3 and TRBJ2-7; possibly TRBD2 for D (6 bases). The sequences come from peripheral blood mononuclear cells (PBMCs), collected at new diagnosis, from a patient treated with antithyroid drugs. The CDR3 bases are TGTGCCAGCAGTGAGTCGTCCAGGGACTTCTACGAGCAGTACTTC. Protein product: CASSESSRDFYEQYF.